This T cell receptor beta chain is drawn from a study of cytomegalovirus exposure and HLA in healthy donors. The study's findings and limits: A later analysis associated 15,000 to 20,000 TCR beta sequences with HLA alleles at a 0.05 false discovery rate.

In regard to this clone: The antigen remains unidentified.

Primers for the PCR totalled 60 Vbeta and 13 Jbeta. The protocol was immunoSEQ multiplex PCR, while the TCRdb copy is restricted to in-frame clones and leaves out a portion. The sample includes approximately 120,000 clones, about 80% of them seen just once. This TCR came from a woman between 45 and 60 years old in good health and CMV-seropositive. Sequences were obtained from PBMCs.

CDR3 bases: TGCGCCAGCAGTTTTGAGTACTACAATGAGCAGTTCTTC. It yields the protein CASSFEYYNEQFF. The rearrangement links TRBV5-1 to TRBJ2-1; no clear D gene. This CDR3 is built from 13 residues. V dropped 5 bases and J dropped 3 bases, with 9 bases sitting between them. From germline, CDR1 is SGHRS and CDR2 YFSETQ.